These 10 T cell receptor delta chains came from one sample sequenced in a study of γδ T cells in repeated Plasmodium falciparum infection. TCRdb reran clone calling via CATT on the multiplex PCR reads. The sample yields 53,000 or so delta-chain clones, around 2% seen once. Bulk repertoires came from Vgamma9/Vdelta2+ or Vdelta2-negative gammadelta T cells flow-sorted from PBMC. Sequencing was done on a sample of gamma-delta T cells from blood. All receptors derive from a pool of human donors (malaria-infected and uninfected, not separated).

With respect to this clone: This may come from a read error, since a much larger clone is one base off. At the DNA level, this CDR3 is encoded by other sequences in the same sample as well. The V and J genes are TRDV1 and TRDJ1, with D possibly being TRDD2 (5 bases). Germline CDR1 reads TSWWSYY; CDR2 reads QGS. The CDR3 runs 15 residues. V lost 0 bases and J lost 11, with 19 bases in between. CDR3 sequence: CALGELTFPPRFLIF. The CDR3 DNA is TGTGCTCTTGGGGAACTAACCTTTCCTCCGCGTTTCCTCATCTTT.

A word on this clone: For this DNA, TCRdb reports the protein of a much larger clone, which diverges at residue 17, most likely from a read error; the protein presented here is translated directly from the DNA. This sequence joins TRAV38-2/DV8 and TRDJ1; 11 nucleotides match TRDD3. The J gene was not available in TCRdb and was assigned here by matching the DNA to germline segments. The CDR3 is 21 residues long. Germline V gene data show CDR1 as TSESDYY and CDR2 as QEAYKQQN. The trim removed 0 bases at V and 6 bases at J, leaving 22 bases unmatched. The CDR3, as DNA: TGTGCTTATAGGAGCGCTCTCTTACTTTTCGCTCTGGGGGATACACAGAATAAACTCATCTTT. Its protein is CAYRSALLLFALGDTQNKLIF.

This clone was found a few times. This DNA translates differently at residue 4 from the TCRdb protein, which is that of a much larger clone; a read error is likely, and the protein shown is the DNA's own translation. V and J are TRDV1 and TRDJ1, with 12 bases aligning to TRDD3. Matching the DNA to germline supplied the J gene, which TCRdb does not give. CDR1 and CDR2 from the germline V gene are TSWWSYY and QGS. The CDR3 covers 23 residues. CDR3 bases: TGTGCTCTTAGGGAAGACCTACCCCCGGGGTACTGGGGGATACCCGGACACACCGATAAACTCATCTTT. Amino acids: CALREDLPPGYWGIPGHTDKLIF.

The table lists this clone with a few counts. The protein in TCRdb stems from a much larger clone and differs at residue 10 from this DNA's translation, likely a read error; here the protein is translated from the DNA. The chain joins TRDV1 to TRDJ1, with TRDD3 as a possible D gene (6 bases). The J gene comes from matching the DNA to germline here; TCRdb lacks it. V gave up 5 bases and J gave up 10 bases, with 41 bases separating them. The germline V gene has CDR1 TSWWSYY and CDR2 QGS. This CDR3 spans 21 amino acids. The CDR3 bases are TGTGCTCTTGGGAGGTTTCTCTTAGGGATGGGGATGCCCCATCAGCATATCGGACTCATCTTT. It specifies CALGRFLLGMGMPHQHIGLIF.

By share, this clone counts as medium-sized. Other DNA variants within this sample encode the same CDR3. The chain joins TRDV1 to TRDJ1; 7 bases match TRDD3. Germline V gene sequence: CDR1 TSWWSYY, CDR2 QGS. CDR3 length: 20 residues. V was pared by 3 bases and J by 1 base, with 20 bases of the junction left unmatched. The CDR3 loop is CALGERLPYWGPYRTDKLIF. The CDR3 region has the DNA TGTGCTCTTGGGGAGCGGCTCCCGTACTGGGGACCTTACCGCACCGATAAACTCATCTTT.

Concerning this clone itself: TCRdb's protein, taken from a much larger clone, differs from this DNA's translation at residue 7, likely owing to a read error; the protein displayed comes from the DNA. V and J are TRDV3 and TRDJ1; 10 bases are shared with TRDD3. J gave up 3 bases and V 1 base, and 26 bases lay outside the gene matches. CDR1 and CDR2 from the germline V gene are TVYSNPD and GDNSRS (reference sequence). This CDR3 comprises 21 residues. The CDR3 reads CAFNSRRFHYWGMNIPDKLIF. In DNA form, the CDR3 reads TGTGCCTTTAATTCGCGCCGCTTCCACTACTGGGGGATGAATATCCCCGATAAACTCATCTTT.

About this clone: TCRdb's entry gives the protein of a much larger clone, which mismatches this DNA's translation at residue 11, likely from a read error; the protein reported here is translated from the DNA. CDR3 protein: CALGESDPAHRGILWGKKLIF. CDR3 bases: TGTGCTCTTGGGGAGTCCGACCCCGCACACCGGGGGATCCTCTGGGGAAAGAAACTCATCTTT. The rearrangement links TRDV1 to TRDJ1; TRDD3 matches 7 bases. Assignment of the J gene here rests on matching the DNA to germline, because TCRdb gives none. V dropped 3 bases and J dropped 8; count of bases not matched to a gene: 30. CDR1 is TSWWSYY and CDR2 is QGS in the germline V gene. The CDR3 length is 21 residues.

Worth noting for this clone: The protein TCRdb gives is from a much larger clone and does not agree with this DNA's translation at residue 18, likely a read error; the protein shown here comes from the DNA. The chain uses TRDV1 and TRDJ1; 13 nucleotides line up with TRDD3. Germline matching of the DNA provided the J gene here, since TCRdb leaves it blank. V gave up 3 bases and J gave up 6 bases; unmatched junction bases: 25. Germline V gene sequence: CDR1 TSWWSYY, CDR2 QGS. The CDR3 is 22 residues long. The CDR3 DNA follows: TGTGCTCTTGGGGAGATTTCCTACTTGTACTGGGGGATACGTTCACCGACCAATAAACTCATCTTT. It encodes CALGEISYLYWGIRSPTNKLIF.

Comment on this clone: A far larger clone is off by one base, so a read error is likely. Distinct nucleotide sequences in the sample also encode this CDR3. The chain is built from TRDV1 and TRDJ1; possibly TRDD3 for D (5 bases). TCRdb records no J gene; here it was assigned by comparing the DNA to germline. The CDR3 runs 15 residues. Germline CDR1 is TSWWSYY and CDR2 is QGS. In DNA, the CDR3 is TGCGCTCTTGGGTCCCTCGGGGGGGGGACCGATAAACTCATCTTT. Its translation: CALGSLGGGTDKLIF.

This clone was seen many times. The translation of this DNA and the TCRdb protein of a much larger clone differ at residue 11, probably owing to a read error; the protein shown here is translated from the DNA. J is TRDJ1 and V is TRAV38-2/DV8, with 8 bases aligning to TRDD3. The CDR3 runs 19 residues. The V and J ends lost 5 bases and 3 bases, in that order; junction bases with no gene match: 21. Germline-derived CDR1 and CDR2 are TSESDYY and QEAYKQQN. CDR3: CAYSPSGEAVWDTSDKLIF. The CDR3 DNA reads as TGTGCTTATAGTCCCAGCGGTGAGGCGGTGTGGGATACGTCCGATAAACTCATCTTT.